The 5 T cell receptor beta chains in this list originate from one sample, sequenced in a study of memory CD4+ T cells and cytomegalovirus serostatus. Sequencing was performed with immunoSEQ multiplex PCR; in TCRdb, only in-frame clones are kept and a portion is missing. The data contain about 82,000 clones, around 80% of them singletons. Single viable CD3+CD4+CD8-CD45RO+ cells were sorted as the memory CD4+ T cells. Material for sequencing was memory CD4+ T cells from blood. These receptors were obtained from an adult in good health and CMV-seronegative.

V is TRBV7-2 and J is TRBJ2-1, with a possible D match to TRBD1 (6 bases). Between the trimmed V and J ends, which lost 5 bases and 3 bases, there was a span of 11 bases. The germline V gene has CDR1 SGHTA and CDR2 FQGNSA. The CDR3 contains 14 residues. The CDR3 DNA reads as TGTGCCAGCAGCCCTAGACAGGTCTACAATGAGCAGTTCTTC. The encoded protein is CASSPRQVYNEQFF.

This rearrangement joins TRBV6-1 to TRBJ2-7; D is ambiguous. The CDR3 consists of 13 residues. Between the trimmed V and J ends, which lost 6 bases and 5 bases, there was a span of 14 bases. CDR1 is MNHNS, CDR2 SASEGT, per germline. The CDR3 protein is CASRGPNGDEQYF. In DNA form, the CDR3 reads TGTGCCAGCAGAGGGCCTAATGGGGACGAGCAGTACTTC.

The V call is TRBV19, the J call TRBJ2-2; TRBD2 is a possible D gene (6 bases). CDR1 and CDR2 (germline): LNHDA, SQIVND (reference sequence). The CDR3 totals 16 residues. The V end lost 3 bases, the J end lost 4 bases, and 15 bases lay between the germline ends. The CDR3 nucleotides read TGTGCCAGTAGTATTGCAGGGAGGCGCGGCACCGGGGAGCTGTTTTTT. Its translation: CASSIAGRRGTGELFF.

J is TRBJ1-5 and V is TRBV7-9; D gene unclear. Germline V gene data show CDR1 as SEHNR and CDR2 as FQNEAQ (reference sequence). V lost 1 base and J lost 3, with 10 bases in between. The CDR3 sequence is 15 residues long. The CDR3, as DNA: TGTGCCAGCAGCTTAGGGGAGGCAGACAATCAGCCCCAGCATTTT. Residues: CASSLGEADNQPQHF.

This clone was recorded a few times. The CDR3 reads CASGWTLYEQYF. The DNA of the CDR3 is TGTGCCAGCGGGTGGACACTCTACGAGCAGTACTTC. The rearrangement links TRBV2 to TRBJ2-7; D may be TRBD1 (5 bases). Trimming pared 8 bases from V and 3 bases from J, leaving 11 bases between. In germline, CDR1 is SNHLY, CDR2 FYNNEI. This CDR3 region has 12 residues.